The rows below give T cell receptor beta chains drawn from one sample of a study of memory CD4+ T cells and cytomegalovirus serostatus. Assay: immunoSEQ multiplex PCR; the TCRdb copy retains only in-frame clones and omits some. Of around 84,000 clones listed, less than 90% are singletons. The sequencing input was memory CD4+ T cells from blood. Receptors originate from an adult in good health and CMV-seronegative. CDR3s include the opening cysteine and the closing phenylalanine or tryptophan. D genes are given only for firm matches. The size field is filled for only some rows; it gives once, few, many or a size class.

abundance,d_gene,v_gene,j_gene,CDR3aa,CDR3nt
-,TRBD1,TRBV30,TRBJ1-2,CAWTGGTGISYGYTF,TGTGCCTGGACCGGGGGGACAGGGATCTCCTATGGCTACACCTTC
-,-,TRBV7-3,TRBJ2-2,CASSFHIGSGEAGELFF,TGTGCCAGCAGCTTCCATATAGGGTCGGGTGAGGCCGGGGAGCTGTTTTTT
-,-,TRBV7-2,TRBJ1-2,CASSGGHIYGYTF,TGTGCCAGCAGCGGAGGACACATCTATGGCTACACCTTC
-,-,TRBV5-4,TRBJ1-1,CASSFEGMNTEAFF,TGTGCCAGCAGCTTTGAGGGAATGAACACTGAAGCTTTCTTT
-,-,TRBV5-1,TRBJ2-7,CASSLTLRGSYEQYF,TGCGCCAGCAGCTTGACTCTCAGGGGCTCCTACGAGCAGTACTTC
-,-,TRBV27,TRBJ1-1,CASRSLGGNTEAFF,TGTGCCAGCAGGAGTTTGGGGGGGAACACTGAAGCTTTCTTT
few,TRBD1,TRBV6-1,TRBJ1-2,CASRDRGLVGGYTF,TGTGCCAGCAGGGACAGGGGGCTAGTAGGTGGCTACACCTTC
-,TRBD1,TRBV10-3,TRBJ2-5,CAISGGQRQETQYF,TGTGCCATCAGTGGGGGACAGCGTCAAGAGACCCAGTACTTC
-,-,TRBV10-2,TRBJ1-3,CASSESIGDTIYF,TGCGCCAGCAGTGAGTCGATAGGCGACACCATATATTTT
once,TRBD1,TRBV5-1,TRBJ2-7,CASSLRTGTYEQYF,TGCGCCAGCAGCCTAAGGACAGGGACCTACGAGCAGTACTTC
few,-,TRBV10-1,TRBJ1-4,CASSDGQTNEKLFF,TGCGCCAGCAGTGACGGACAGACTAATGAAAAACTGTTTTTT
-,-,TRBV7-2,TRBJ1-2,CASSLFKGGYTF,TGTGCCAGCAGCCTTTTTAAGGGCGGCTACACCTTC
-,TRBD2,TRBV5-1,TRBJ2-3,CASSLGTSGGTNTDTQYF,TGCGCCAGCAGCTTGGGGACTAGCGGGGGGACTAACACAGATACGCAGTATTTT
-,TRBD1,TRBV7-2,TRBJ2-7,CASSLVGQGYEQYF,TGTGCCAGCAGCTTAGTCGGACAGGGCTACGAGCAGTACTTC
-,-,TRBV5-1,TRBJ1-6,CASSLGTADNSPLHF,TGCGCCAGCAGCTTGGGGACAGCCGATAATTCACCCCTCCACTTT
-,-,TRBV4-3,TRBJ2-1,CASSRPGYHEQFF,TGCGCCAGCAGCCGTCCGGGGTACCATGAGCAGTTCTTC
-,-,TRBV7-7,TRBJ2-2,CASSLTDGDTGELFF,TGTGCTAGCAGCTTAACAGACGGAGACACCGGGGAGCTGTTTTTT